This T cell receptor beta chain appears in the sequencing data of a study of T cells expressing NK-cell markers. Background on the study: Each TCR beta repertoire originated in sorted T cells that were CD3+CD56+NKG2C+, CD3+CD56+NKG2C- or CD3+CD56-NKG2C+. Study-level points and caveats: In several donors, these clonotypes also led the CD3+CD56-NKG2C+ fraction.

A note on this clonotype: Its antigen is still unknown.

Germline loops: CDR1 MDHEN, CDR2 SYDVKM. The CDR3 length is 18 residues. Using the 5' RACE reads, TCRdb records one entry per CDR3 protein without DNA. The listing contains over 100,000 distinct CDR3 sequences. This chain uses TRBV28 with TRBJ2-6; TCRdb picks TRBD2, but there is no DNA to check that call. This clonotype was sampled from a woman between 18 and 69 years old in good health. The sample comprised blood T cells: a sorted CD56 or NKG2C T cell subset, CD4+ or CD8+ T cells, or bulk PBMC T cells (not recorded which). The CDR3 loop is CASRPGLAGFSGANVLTF. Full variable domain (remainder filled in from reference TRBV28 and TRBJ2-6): DVKVTQSSRYLVKRTGEKVFLECVQDMDHENMFWYRQDPGLGLRLIYFSYDVKMKEKGDIPEGYSVSREKKERFSLILESASTNQTSMYLCASRPGLAGFSGANVLTFGAGSRLTVL.